This T cell receptor beta chain was found in a study of OX40 agonist ivuxolimab in advanced cancers. Study summary: Patients assigned to dose escalation were diagnosed with hepatocellular carcinoma, melanoma, renal cell or head and neck cancer.

General observations from the study: More expanded clones were seen, on average, in CD8+ T cells than in CD4+.

Using immunoSEQ multiplex PCR, the repertoire was profiled, and TCRdb retains in-frame clones only, with some absent. The data show 84,000 or so clones, with more than 75% seen just once and approximately 2.6% held by the top ten. Concerning this clone: What it binds is not known.

The CDR3 runs 16 residues. In germline, CDR1 is LGHNA, CDR2 YNFKEQ. Trimming stripped 2 bases from V and 2 bases from J, with 10 bases between. Samples of blood were obtained at baseline, on cycle 4 day 1, and on cycle 7 day 1. The clonotype was recovered from an adult with an advanced solid tumor such as melanoma, head and neck, liver or kidney cancer. J is TRBJ2-6 and V is TRBV4-2, with D hard to call. Specimen: CD4+ or CD8+ T cells sorted from blood, collected in a trial of the OX40 agonist ivuxolimab. Here the CDR3 reads CASSQRSKTGANVLTF. CDR3 nucleotide sequence: TGTGCCAGCAGCCAAAGGTCGAAGACTGGGGCCAACGTCCTGACTTTC.